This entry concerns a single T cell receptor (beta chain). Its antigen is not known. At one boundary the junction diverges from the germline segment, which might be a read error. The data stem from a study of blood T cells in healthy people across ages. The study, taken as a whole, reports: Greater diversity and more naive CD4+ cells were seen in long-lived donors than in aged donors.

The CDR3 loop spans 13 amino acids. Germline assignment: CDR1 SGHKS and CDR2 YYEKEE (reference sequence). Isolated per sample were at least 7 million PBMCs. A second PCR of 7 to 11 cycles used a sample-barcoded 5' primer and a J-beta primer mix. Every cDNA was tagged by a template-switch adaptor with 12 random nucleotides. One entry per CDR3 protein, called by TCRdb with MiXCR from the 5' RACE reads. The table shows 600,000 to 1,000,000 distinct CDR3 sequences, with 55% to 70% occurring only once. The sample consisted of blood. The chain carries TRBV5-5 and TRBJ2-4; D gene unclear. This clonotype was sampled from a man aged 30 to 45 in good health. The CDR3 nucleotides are TGTGCCAGCAGCTTGAACAACCTCTTCGAGCAGTACTTT. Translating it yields CASSLNNLFEQYF.